These 31 T cell receptor beta chains were sequenced from one sample in a study of blood T cell repertoires in COVID-19. Method: immunoSEQ multiplex PCR; TCRdb's copy keeps in-frame clones and lacks some. The table includes about 330,000 clones, approximately 88% detected once. The source material was PBMCs or T cells enriched from blood (not recorded which). Receptors were obtained from a young man who had recovered from COVID-19.

The rearrangement links TRBV5-1 to TRBJ1-1, with 9 bases fitting TRBD1. The V gene's germline CDR1 is SGHRS and CDR2 YFSETQ. The trim removed 1 base at V and 4 bases at J, leaving 8 bases unmatched. This CDR3 is 16 amino acids long. In DNA form, the CDR3 reads TGCGCCAGCAGCTTGTTTAAGGGGGGACAGGGCACTGAAGCTTTCTTT. Protein sequence: CASSLFKGGQGTEAFF.

The chain recombines TRBV6-1 with TRBJ2-2; TRBD1 is a possible D gene (6 bases). Per the germline V gene, CDR1 is MNHNS and CDR2 is SASEGT. The CDR3 length is 16 residues. V lost 2 bases to trimming and J lost 6 bases, with 16 bases between them. The CDR3 nucleotides are TGTGCCAGCAGTGAACTAATTCTGGACAGAGCCGGGGAGCTGTTTTTT. Its protein product is CASSELILDRAGELFF.

This clone was seen many times. The chain carries TRBV9 and TRBJ2-5, with D possibly being TRBD1 (5 bases). V was shortened by 4 bases and J by 2 bases, with 9 bases between the two germline ends. Germline values: CDR1 SGDLS, CDR2 YYNGEE. The CDR3 length is 13 residues. CDR3 sequence reads: CASSQGSQETQYF. DNA of the CDR3: TGTGCCAGCAGCCAGGGATCACAAGAGACCCAGTACTTC. The full variable domain, its missing parts supplied by reference TRBV9 and TRBJ2-5, is DSGVTQTPKHLITATGQRVTLRCSPRSGDLSVYWYQQSLDQGLQFLIQYYNGEERAKGNILERFSAQQFPDLHSELNLSSLELGDSALYFCASSQGSQETQYFGPGTRLLVL.

The V gene is TRBV9, the J gene TRBJ1-6; no clear D. V shed 3 bases and J shed 7 bases, with 8 bases lying between them. Germline-derived CDR1 and CDR2 are SGDLS and YYNGEE. The CDR3 totals 13 residues. The CDR3 region is CASSEDWNSPLHF. The CDR3 nucleotides read TGTGCCAGCAGCGAGGACTGGAATTCACCCCTCCACTTT.

This chain links TRBV2 with TRBJ1-5; 8 bases are shared with TRBD1. The CDR3 consists of 17 residues. V was clipped by 6 bases and J by 0 bases; unmatched bases: 10. Germline V gene sequence: CDR1 SNHLY, CDR2 FYNNEI. CDR3 sequence reads: CASRQGQDMNSNQPQHF. The DNA for the CDR3 is TGTGCCAGCAGGCAGGGACAGGACATGAATAGCAATCAGCCCCAGCATTTT.

The chain uses TRBV6-5 and TRBJ1-5; D gene unclear. The CDR3 extends over 13 amino acids. V was pared by 4 bases and J by 7 bases, with 11 bases between. Germline loops: CDR1 MNHEY, CDR2 SVGAGI. The CDR3 is CASSLLGDQPQHF. In DNA, the CDR3 is TGTGCCAGCAGTTTACTAGGAGACCAGCCCCAGCATTTT.

This clone appeared a few times. V usage is TRBV7-2 and J usage is TRBJ2-1, with 9 positions matching TRBD2. V dropped 4 bases and J dropped 4; count of bases not matched to a gene: 8. Germline CDR1 SGHTA, CDR2 FQGNSA. The CDR3 has 16 amino acids. DNA for the CDR3: TGTGCCAGCAGCTCTGACCTAGCGGGGATGTACAATGAGCAGTTCTTC. This gives the protein CASSSDLAGMYNEQFF. The whole variable domain, remainder taken from reference TRBV7-2 and TRBJ2-1, is GAGVSQSPSNKVTEKGKDVELRCDPISGHTALYWYRQSLGQGLEFLIYFQGNSAPDKSGLPSDRFSAERTGGSVSTLTIQRTQQEDSAVYLCASSSDLAGMYNEQFFGPGTRLTVL.

The chain joins TRBV6-5 to TRBJ1-3; no definite D call. CDR3 length: 13 amino acids. Trimming removed 2 bases at V and 4 bases at J, with 6 bases between. In germline, CDR1 is MNHEY, CDR2 SVGAGI. The DNA for the CDR3 is TGTGCCAGCAGTTACGTCCTAGGAAACACCATATATTTT. It translates to CASSYVLGNTIYF.

The chain recombines TRBV28 with TRBJ1-6; no definite D call. Germline V lookup: CDR1 MDHEN, CDR2 SYDVKM. V was shortened by 6 bases and J by 5 bases, with 8 bases between the two germline ends. The CDR3 spans 13 residues. The CDR3 bases are TGTGCCAGCAGACCTTCTAATAATTCACCCCTCCACTTT. Amino acid sequence: CASRPSNNSPLHF.

The chain combines TRBV11-2 with TRBJ2-1, with TRBD1 matching 9 bases. The CDR3 covers 16 residues. Germline V gene lookup returns CDR1 SGHAT and CDR2 FQNNGV. V lost 6 bases, J lost 2 bases, and 8 bases stayed unmatched. The CDR3 spells CASSSNTGGAYNEQFF. In nucleotides, the CDR3 is TGTGCCAGCAGTTCTAATACAGGGGGCGCCTACAATGAGCAGTTCTTC.

The chain links TRBV25-1 to TRBJ1-2, with 11 bases identical to TRBD1. The CDR3 is 17 residues long. J gave up 2 bases and V 4 bases, and 9 bases lay outside the gene matches. Per germline, CDR1 MGHDK and CDR2 SYGVNS. The CDR3 sequence: CASSASYGQGANYGYTF. CDR3 DNA sequence: TGTGCCAGCAGTGCCTCTTATGGACAGGGGGCGAACTATGGCTACACCTTC.

The chain combines TRBV6-1 with TRBJ2-1, with D perhaps matching TRBD2 (5 bases). Between the trimmed V and J ends, which lost 2 bases and 5 bases, there was a span of 19 bases. The CDR3 runs to 17 residues. CDR1 MNHNS and CDR2 SASEGT come from the germline V gene. CDR3 region: CASSERSSGDLDNEQFF. The CDR3 bases are TGTGCCAGCAGTGAACGCTCCTCCGGGGATCTTGACAATGAGCAGTTCTTC.

V and J are TRBV27 and TRBJ2-7; D is possibly TRBD1 (6 bases). CDR1 MNHEY and CDR2 SMNVEV come from the germline V gene (reference sequence). The CDR3 contains 15 residues. The ends were cut back, 0 bases at V and 5 bases at J, with 14 bases in the middle. In DNA, the CDR3 is TGTGCCAGCAGTTTATCGAAGGCAGGGGCCGACGAGCAGTACTTC. It is translated as CASSLSKAGADEQYF.

This rearrangement joins TRBV20-1 to TRBJ2-3, with a weak D call TRBD2 (6 bases). V was trimmed by 7 bases and J by 9 bases, leaving 14 bases between them. In germline, CDR1 is DFQATT, CDR2 SNEGSKA (reference sequence). CDR3 length equals 11 residues. The CDR3 nucleotides read TGCAGTGGCCCTTTCCGGGGGACGCAGTATTTT. This encodes CSGPFRGTQYF.

The chain links TRBV28 to TRBJ1-2; TRBD1 matches 7 bases. Germline V gene sequence: CDR1 MDHEN, CDR2 SYDVKM. The V gene end was trimmed by 2 bases and the J gene end by 8 bases; junction bases not matched to a gene: 2. CDR3 size: 12 residues. The CDR3 loop is CASSLGTVGYTF. The CDR3 nucleotides read TGTGCCAGCAGTTTAGGGACAGTCGGCTACACCTTC.

The CDR3 region is CATSRDLTDGWTEAFF. In DNA, the CDR3 is TGTGCCACCAGCAGAGACCTGACAGACGGGTGGACTGAAGCTTTCTTT. V gene TRBV15 combines with J gene TRBJ1-1, with D possibly being TRBD1 (5 bases). The CDR3 is 16 residues long. Looked up from germline, CDR1 is LNHNV and CDR2 is YYDKDF (reference sequence). V was pared by 0 bases and J by 5 bases, with 16 bases between.

The rearrangement uses TRBV7-9 and TRBJ1-5; D is unclear. Trimming took 3 bases from V and 5 from J, leaving 8 bases between them. CDR1 is SEHNR and CDR2 is FQNEAQ in the germline V gene (reference sequence). The CDR3 contains 13 residues. The CDR3 region is CASSFERDQPQHF. CDR3 DNA: TGTGCCAGCAGCTTTGAGCGCGATCAGCCCCAGCATTTT. Drawing the rest from reference TRBV7-9 and TRBJ1-5, the complete variable domain is DTGVSQNPRHKITKRGQNVTFRCDPISEHNRLYWYRQTLGQGPEFLTYFQNEAQLEKSRLLSDRFSAERPKGSFSTLEIQRTEQGDSAMYLCASSFERDQPQHFGDGTRLSIL.

V gene TRBV6-5 combines with J gene TRBJ1-5, with D unresolved. Trimming took 0 bases from V and 3 from J, leaving 3 bases between them. Germline CDR1 and CDR2: MNHEY and SVGAGI. This CDR3 is 13 amino acids long. As DNA, the CDR3 is TGTGCCAGCAGTTACTCCCACAATCAGCCCCAGCATTTT. This sequence encodes CASSYSHNQPQHF.

The chain is built from TRBV10-1 and TRBJ2-1, with D possibly TRBD1 on 6 matching bases. The germline V gene has CDR1 WNHNN and CDR2 SYGVQD (reference sequence). With 8 bases removed from V and 7 bases from J, the gap between germline ends came to 15 bases. This CDR3 is built from 13 residues. CDR3 coding DNA: TGCGCCAGCTCTGAAGGGGGTCGGAATGAGCAGTTCTTC. Translated: CASSEGGRNEQFF.

This rearrangement joins TRBV5-1 to TRBJ2-3; possibly TRBD1 for D (6 bases). CDR1 SGHRS and CDR2 YFSETQ come from the germline V gene. V lost 0 bases and J 5 bases, leaving 13 bases between the germline ends. The CDR3 runs to 15 residues. CDR3 loop: CASSLDPGAGDTQYF. The CDR3 coding sequence is TGCGCCAGCAGCTTGGATCCAGGGGCAGGAGATACGCAGTATTTT. Filled out from reference TRBV5-1 and TRBJ2-3, the complete variable domain reads KAGVTQTPRYLIKTRGQQVTLSCSPISGHRSVSWYQQTPGQGLQFLFEYFSETQRNKGNFPGRFSGRQFSNSRSEMNVSTLELGDSALYLCASSLDPGAGDTQYFGPGTRLTVL.

J is TRBJ2-7 and V is TRBV7-9; D might be TRBD2 (7 bases). The V end lost 1 base, the J end lost 2 bases, and 12 bases lay between the germline ends. The CDR3 runs 15 residues. CDR1 and CDR2 from the germline V gene are SEHNR and FQNEAQ (reference sequence). CDR3 DNA sequence: TGTGCCAGCAGCTTAGAGGGGGGGGCGGCCTACGAGCAGTACTTC. It yields the protein CASSLEGGAAYEQYF. Complete variable domain (other parts from reference TRBV7-9 and TRBJ2-7): DTGVSQNPRHKITKRGQNVTFRCDPISEHNRLYWYRQTLGQGPEFLTYFQNEAQLEKSRLLSDRFSAERPKGSFSTLEIQRTEQGDSAMYLCASSLEGGAAYEQYFGPGTRLTVT.

This chain uses TRBV6-5 with TRBJ1-1; 9 bases match TRBD1. The CDR3 consists of 15 residues. The V and J ends lost 0 bases and 7 bases, in that order; junction bases with no gene match: 6. The germline gives CDR1 MNHEY, CDR2 SVGAGI. The CDR3 bases are TGTGCCAGCAGTTACTCGACAGGGGGTGGTAGTGAAGCTTTCTTT. Protein product: CASSYSTGGGSEAFF.

The gene calls are TRBV19 and TRBJ1-5; TRBD1 might be the D (6 bases). CDR1 and CDR2 (germline): LNHDA, SQIVND (reference sequence). The CDR3 contains 17 residues. Trimming removed 3 bases from V and 0 bases from J, with 15 bases in between. In DNA form, the CDR3 reads TGTGCCAGTAGTATCGGTGCTGCAGGGGATAGCAATCAGCCCCAGCATTTT. Protein: CASSIGAAGDSNQPQHF.

The chain couples TRBV3-1 (or the pseudogene TRBV3-2) to TRBJ2-3, with TRBD2 matching over 7 bases. V lost 6 bases to trimming and J lost 5 bases; unmatched junction nucleotides: 8. Germline V lookup: CDR1 LGHDT, CDR2 YNNKEL (reference sequence). This CDR3 has 14 amino acids. CDR3 protein: CASRLSSGQDTQYF. In DNA, the CDR3 is TGTGCCAGCAGATTGTCTAGCGGTCAAGATACGCAGTATTTT.

The V call is TRBV5-1, the J call TRBJ2-7; 7 bases agree with TRBD1. Germline CDR1 and CDR2: SGHRS and YFSETQ. V lost 3 bases to trimming and J lost 0 bases; unmatched junction nucleotides: 6. The CDR3 consists of 15 residues. In DNA, the CDR3 is TGCGCCAGCAGCTCGGGACAGCTGAGCTCCTACGAGCAGTACTTC. It yields the protein CASSSGQLSSYEQYF. The entire variable domain, with the rest obtained from reference TRBV5-1 and TRBJ2-7, is as follows: KAGVTQTPRYLIKTRGQQVTLSCSPISGHRSVSWYQQTPGQGLQFLFEYFSETQRNKGNFPGRFSGRQFSNSRSEMNVSTLELGDSALYLCASSSGQLSSYEQYFGPGTRLTVT.

This clone was counted once. This chain links TRBV5-5 with TRBJ2-2, with D possibly being TRBD1 (5 bases). V was shortened by 4 bases and J by 1 base, with 8 bases between the two germline ends. The CDR3 runs 14 residues. Germline values: CDR1 SGHKS, CDR2 YYEKEE (reference sequence). The CDR3 bases are TGTGCCAGCAGCCTGCAGGGGAACACCGGGGAGCTGTTTTTT. Residues: CASSLQGNTGELFF.

This clone has a single count. One end of the junction does not line up with germline, which may come from a read error. Other DNA sequences within the sample encode an identical CDR3. The gene calls are TRBV19 and TRBJ2-1; D possibly corresponds to TRBD2 (5 bases). The germline V gene has CDR1 LNHDA and CDR2 SQIVND (reference sequence). The CDR3 covers 15 residues. CDR3 nucleotide sequence: TGTGCCAGTAGCATAGGACTCAACTCCTACAATGAGCAGTTCTTC. Translation: CASSIGLNSYNEQFF.

The rearrangement uses TRBV2 and TRBJ2-2; 7 bases match TRBD1. V trimming: 9 bases; J trimming: 4 bases; junction bases outside the gene matches: 11. The CDR3 consists of 15 residues. Per germline, CDR1 SNHLY and CDR2 FYNNEI. The CDR3 region is CASTQGPRGTGELFF. The CDR3 DNA reads as TGTGCCAGTACACAGGGGCCGCGAGGCACCGGGGAGCTGTTTTTT.

CDR3 amino acids: CASSRSWMGGLGGNEQFF. DNA for the CDR3: TGTGCCAGCAGCCGCTCTTGGATGGGGGGACTGGGCGGCAATGAGCAGTTCTTC. The genes are TRBV4-2 and TRBJ2-1; a weak D match, TRBD2 (6 bases). The CDR3 is made up of 18 amino acids. With 4 bases removed from V and 6 bases from J, the gap between germline ends came to 25 bases. Germline loops: CDR1 LGHNA, CDR2 YNFKEQ.

The rearrangement uses TRBV24-1 and TRBJ1-2; TRBD1 matches 11 bases. The CDR3 is 15 residues long. The junction had 3 bases not matched to a gene; V was cut back by 3 bases and J by 4 bases. CDR1 KGHDR and CDR2 SFDVKD come from the germline V gene. CDR3 amino acids: CATSDRTGGFYGYTF. The DNA for the CDR3 is TGTGCCACCAGTGATAGGACAGGGGGCTTCTATGGCTACACCTTC.

The chain combines TRBV2 with TRBJ2-4, with D maybe TRBD2 (6 bases). Germline values: CDR1 SNHLY, CDR2 FYNNEI. Trimming took off 5 bases at V and 7 bases at J, with 18 bases between the two ends. The CDR3 runs to 15 residues. The CDR3, as DNA: TGTGCCAGCAGTTCTACCGGTGGGGGGTGGAACATTCAGTACTTC. Translation: CASSSTGGGWNIQYF.